This is a list of T cell receptor beta chains from one sample in a study of cytomegalovirus exposure and HLA in healthy donors. Using immunoSEQ multiplex PCR, the repertoire was profiled, and TCRdb retains in-frame clones only, with some absent. The data contain fewer than 400,000 clones, around 86% of them seen just once; the ten biggest clones take up about 0.8%. The sequenced material came from PBMCs. All receptors come from a woman aged 18-29 years in good health and CMV-seronegative. Both conserved end residues are part of each CDR3. D genes are given only for firm matches. Clone size is shown for a subset of rows, as once, few, many or a class of expanded clone.

>TRBJ1-2|.|.|TRBV18
CASSPLDRDNYGYTF
TGTGCCAGCTCACCACTGGACAGAGATAACTATGGCTACACCTTC
>TRBJ2-7|TRBD1|.|TRBV5-8
CASTLTGTGYEQYF
TGTGCCAGCACCTTGACCGGGACAGGCTACGAGCAGTACTTC
>TRBJ2-3|.|.|TRBV30
CAWSVLGRTDTQYF
TGTGCCTGGAGTGTGCTTGGCCGCACAGATACGCAGTATTTT
>TRBJ2-5|TRBD1|.|TRBV5-6
CASSLLYRGAGETQYF
TGTGCCAGCAGCTTGTTGTACAGGGGGGCAGGAGAGACCCAGTACTTC
>TRBJ1-1|.|.|TRBV7-2
CASSPRGAPEAFF
TGTGCCAGCAGCCCCCGGGGAGCCCCTGAAGCTTTCTTT
>TRBJ1-5|.|.|TRBV28
CASSQAHNQPQHF
TGTGCCAGCAGCCAGGCCCACAATCAGCCCCAGCATTTT
>TRBJ2-7|TRBD1|.|TRBV5-5
CASSYTGTGIYEQYF
TGTGCCAGCAGCTACACCGGGACAGGGATCTACGAGCAGTACTTC
>TRBJ2-6|.|few|TRBV28
CASSPVESGANVLTF
TGTGCCAGCAGTCCTGTTGAGTCTGGGGCCAACGTCCTGACTTTC
>TRBJ2-3|TRBD2|once|TRBV9
CASSVTSGSVDTQYF
TGTGCCAGCAGCGTAACTAGCGGGAGTGTAGATACGCAGTATTTT
>TRBJ1-2|.|.|TRBV25-1
CASSAGSYGYTF
TGTGCCAGCAGTGCAGGGTCCTATGGCTACACCTTC
>TRBJ1-2|.|.|TRBV15
CATSRDAGFFSGAYGYTF
TGTGCCACCAGCAGAGACGCGGGGTTTTTTTCAGGCGCCTATGGCTACACCTTC
>TRBJ2-7|TRBD1|.|TRBV14
CASSPWDRPYEQYF
TGTGCCAGCAGCCCGTGGGACAGACCCTACGAGCAGTACTTC
>TRBJ2-2|.|.|TRBV7-9
CASSASGRAFTGELFF
TGTGCCAGCAGCGCGTCGGGCAGGGCTTTCACCGGGGAGCTGTTTTTT
>TRBJ2-7|TRBD2|.|TRBV5-1
CASSLLAGVSHEQYF
TGCGCCAGCAGCTTGTTGGCGGGAGTGTCCCACGAGCAGTACTTC
>TRBJ2-7|.|.|TRBV14
CASSSILGSPYEQYF
TGTGCCAGCAGCTCAATTCTAGGTTCCCCCTACGAGCAGTACTTC
>TRBJ1-5|.|.|TRBV4-3
CASSQSDRGNQPQHF
TGCGCCAGCAGCCAGTCGGACAGAGGCAATCAGCCCCAGCATTTT
>TRBJ2-5|TRBD1|.|TRBV25-1
CAVLWDREGETQYF
TGTGCTGTTCTGTGGGACAGGGAAGGAGAGACCCAGTACTTC
>TRBJ1-5|.|.|TRBV6-1
CASSRIQPQHF
TGTGCCAGTTCGAGGATTCAGCCCCAGCATTTT
>TRBJ2-7|TRBD1|.|TRBV25-1
CASSVRDRGFSEQYF
TGTGCCAGCAGTGTCCGGGACAGGGGTTTTTCCGAGCAGTACTTC
>TRBJ1-2|.|.|TRBV28
CASSFSPTGTASYTF
TGTGCCAGCAGTTTTAGCCCAACCGGGACTGCATCATACACCTTC
>TRBJ2-7|TRBD1|.|TRBV7-2
CASSSTGGAPNYEQYF
TGTGCCAGCAGCTCTACAGGGGGCGCGCCTAACTACGAGCAGTACTTC
>TRBJ2-1|TRBD2|.|TRBV7-9
CASSSQGLAGRYNEQFF
TGTGCCAGCAGCTCCCAAGGACTAGCCGGGCGCTACAATGAGCAGTTCTTC
>TRBJ2-1|.|.|TRBV27
CASSYQGINEQFF
TGTGCCAGCAGTTATCAGGGAATCAATGAGCAGTTCTTC
>TRBJ2-3|.|.|TRBV4-3
CASSRGTPLNTQYF
TGCGCCAGCAGCCGAGGAACACCCCTAAATACGCAGTATTTT
>TRBJ2-7|.|few|TRBV7-2
CASSTLTGSYEQYF
TGTGCCAGCAGCACCCTGACGGGCTCCTACGAGCAGTACTTC
>TRBJ1-1|.|.|TRBV18
CASSPKGGTEAFF
TGTGCCAGCTCACCTAAGGGAGGCACTGAAGCTTTCTTT
>TRBJ2-2|.|few|TRBV2
CASSDFSTGELFF
TGTGCCAGCAGTGATTTTAGCACCGGGGAGCTGTTTTTT
>TRBJ1-2|.|few|TRBV5-1
CASAENNYGYTF
TGCGCCAGCGCGGAAAATAACTATGGCTACACCTTC
>TRBJ1-1|.|once|TRBV30
CAWTPGGTEAFF
TGTGCCTGGACCCCGGGTGGGACTGAAGCTTTCTTT
>TRBJ2-2|.|.|TRBV7-3
CASSPGGSGELFF
TGTGCCAGCAGCCCGGGGGGCTCGGGGGAGCTGTTTTTT
>TRBJ2-1|.|once|TRBV9
CASSVDLLVGEQFF
TGTGCCAGCAGCGTAGACCTGTTGGTCGGTGAGCAGTTCTTC
>TRBJ1-4|.|once|TRBV2
CASLQGSANEKLFF
TGTGCCAGTTTACAGGGATCCGCTAATGAAAAACTGTTTTTT
>TRBJ1-1|TRBD1|.|TRBV7-2
CASSLGQGPTEAFF
TGTGCCAGCAGCCTTGGACAGGGCCCCACTGAAGCTTTCTTT
>TRBJ2-3|TRBD2|once|TRBV6-4
CASSGLAGGTDTQYF
TGTGCCAGCAGCGGACTAGCGGGAGGCACAGATACGCAGTATTTT
>TRBJ1-2|TRBD1|.|TRBV6-5
CASSTLDRGNGYTF
TGTGCCAGCAGCACCCTCGACAGGGGTAATGGCTACACCTTC
>TRBJ2-7|TRBD1|.|TRBV18
CASSSQGASDEQYF
TGTGCCAGCTCCTCACAGGGGGCGAGCGACGAGCAGTACTTC
>TRBJ2-1|TRBD2|.|TRBV6-4
CASSLLSAGGTDEQFF
TGTGCCAGCAGCCTACTTTCGGCGGGAGGTACCGATGAGCAGTTCTTC
>TRBJ1-2|TRBD1|few|TRBV14
CASRWTGSTYGYTF
TGTGCCAGCAGATGGACAGGGTCGACCTATGGCTACACCTTC
>TRBJ1-2|.|.|TRBV21-1
CASSKGQTGEDYGYTF
TGTGCCAGCAGCAAAGGCCAGACAGGGGAGGACTATGGCTACACCTTC
>TRBJ1-5|.|.|TRBV28
CASTSFPNQNGGNQPQHF
TGTGCCAGCACCTCGTTCCCAAACCAAAACGGCGGGAATCAGCCCCAGCATTTT
>TRBJ1-2|TRBD1|.|TRBV9
CASSVSDRPNYGYTF
TGTGCCAGCAGCGTATCGGACAGGCCGAACTATGGCTACACCTTC
>TRBJ2-5|.|.|TRBV6-1
CASSELYSSETQYF
TGTGCCAGCAGTGAACTGTATAGTTCAGAGACCCAGTACTTC
>TRBJ1-5|.|.|TRBV27
CASSLYREASVKGNQPQHF
TGTGCCAGCAGTTTATACCGGGAAGCGAGCGTAAAGGGCAATCAGCCCCAGCATTTT
>TRBJ2-7|.|once|TRBV21-1
CASSRRLAKIPEQYF
TGTGCCAGCAGCCGCCGACTAGCCAAGATTCCCGAGCAGTACTTC
>TRBJ2-7|.|.|TRBV11-2
CASSLYRSVGYEQYF
TGTGCCAGCAGCTTATATCGTAGCGTGGGATACGAGCAGTACTTC
>TRBJ2-7|.|.|TRBV18
CASSTSEGAEQYF
TGTGCCAGCTCAACCTCCGAGGGAGCGGAGCAGTACTTC
>TRBJ1-5|.|.|TRBV6-1
CATATGFSNQPQHF
TGTGCCACCGCGACAGGTTTTAGCAATCAGCCCCAGCATTTT